Listed here are 6 T cell receptor beta chains from one sample, sequenced in a study of CXCR3-negative and CXCR3-positive naive CD8 T cells. General observations from the study: CXCR3-positive naive cells carried more hydrophobic TRB CDR3s than CXCR3-negative ones.

Their antigens remain unidentified. Carrying UMI labels, the TRB cDNA libraries were prepared through 5' RACE. TCRdb re-called the 5' RACE reads; every CDR3 protein appears as one record, without DNA. The sample features roughly 120,000 distinct CDR3 sequences, with 0.5% to 0.7% in its top ten. Sequencing used naive CXCR3+ CD8+ T cells from blood. The subset was: CD45RO-CCR7+CD27+CD95- naive CD8+ T cells expressing CXCR3 (TNR3+). These receptors all come from a human donor in good health. Some clones in this sample may be carry-over from other donors' samples.

The chain employs TRBV29-1 and TRBJ2-3; without DNA, the TCRdb call of TRBD1 cannot be checked. This CDR3 is 12 amino acids long. The germline V gene encodes CDR1 SQVTM and CDR2 ANQGSEA. This CDR3 reads CSVDPRTDTQYF.

The rearrangement uses TRBV20-1 and TRBJ1-1; TCRdb proposes TRBD1, but this gene call is untestable without DNA. Germline lookup yields CDR1 DFQATT and CDR2 SNEGSKA (reference sequence). This CDR3 comprises 15 residues. The CDR3 region is CSARDIGRSNTEAFF.

This sequence joins TRBV20-1 and TRBJ2-3; the TCRdb call, TRBD2, lacks DNA for checking. Per the germline V gene, CDR1 is DFQATT and CDR2 is SNEGSKA (reference sequence). This CDR3 is 13 amino acids long. The CDR3 spells CSASYLASDTQYF.

This sequence joins TRBV5-1 and TRBJ2-1. The germline CDR1 and CDR2 sequences are SGHRS and YFSETQ. The length of the CDR3 is 12 residues. The CDR3 region is CASSLGANEQFF.

The rearrangement joins TRBV5-1 to TRBJ2-1. CDR3 length equals 12 residues. Germline V gene lookup returns CDR1 SGHRS and CDR2 YFSETQ. CDR3 protein: CASREYYNEQFF.

V is TRBV7-9 and J is TRBJ2-3; TCRdb picks TRBD2, but there is no DNA to check that call. Germline assignment: CDR1 SEHNR and CDR2 FQNEAQ (reference sequence). This CDR3 is 15 amino acids long. The CDR3 sequence is CASPRFAGDTDTQYF.